These 18 T cell receptor beta chains originate from one sample sequenced in a study of T cell repertoires in cytomegalovirus infection. Each CDR3 protein is one row after TCRdb ran MiXCR on the reads. The sample consists of about 530,000 distinct CDR3 sequences, about a quarter of them appearing once. The sequencing input was PBMCs. The receptors here all came from a human donor in good health (CMV status not recorded). Some clones in this sample may be carry-over from other donors' samples.

In its sample, this clonotype was seen a few times. The chain employs TRBV6-1 and TRBJ2-1, with D maybe TRBD2 (6 bases). With 5 bases removed from V and 0 bases from J, the gap between germline ends came to 11 bases. This CDR3 is built from 15 residues. CDR1 and CDR2 (germline): MNHNS, SASEGT. CDR3 protein: CASSMTGDSYNEQFF. CDR3 DNA sequence: TGTGCCAGCAGTATGACGGGAGACTCCTACAATGAGCAGTTCTTC.

This clonotype has at least ten counts. The chain carries TRBV7-9 and TRBJ1-1, with D unclear. The germline V gene encodes CDR1 SEHNR and CDR2 FQNEAQ (reference sequence). V was shortened by 2 bases and J by 11 bases, with 18 bases between the two germline ends. This CDR3 has 14 residues. In nucleotides, the CDR3 is TGTGCCAGCAGCTTAAACCTCCAGACTTCAGGCGCTTTCTTT. Translation: CASSLNLQTSGAFF.

In its sample, this clonotype was seen a few times. The chain recombines TRBV11-2 with TRBJ2-5; D not certain. Germline assignment: CDR1 SGHAT and CDR2 FQNNGV. The CDR3 loop spans 14 amino acids. The ends were cut back, 1 base at V and 4 bases at J, with 10 bases in the middle. This CDR3 is CASSLVPLGETQYF. CDR3 sequence (DNA): TGTGCCAGCAGCTTAGTTCCGTTGGGAGAGACCCAGTACTTC. Full variable domain (remainder filled in from reference TRBV11-2 and TRBJ2-5): EAGVAQSPRYKIIEKRQSVAFWCNPISGHATLYWYQQILGQGPKLLIQFQNNGVVDDSQLPKDRFSAERLKGVDSTLKIQPAKLEDSAVYLCASSLVPLGETQYFGPGTRLLVL.

This clonotype has just a few counts. The rearrangement links TRBV29-1 to TRBJ1-1, with 9 bases matching TRBD1. This CDR3 has 12 amino acids. V lost 3 bases and J lost 4; bases outside the gene matches: 0. Per the germline V gene, CDR1 is SQVTM and CDR2 is ANQGSEA. The CDR3 loop is CSVETGGTEAFF. CDR3 coding DNA: TGCAGCGTTGAGACAGGGGGCACTGAAGCTTTCTTT.

This chain uses TRBV5-6 with TRBJ2-3; 8 bases fit TRBD2. The CDR3 has 15 residues. V shed 4 bases, J shed 6 bases, and the junction held 10 bases outside the gene matches. Germline assignment: CDR1 SGHDT and CDR2 YYEEEE. CDR3 sequence reads: CASSHASGSTDTQYF. The CDR3 DNA reads TGTGCCAGCAGCCACGCCAGCGGGAGTACCGATACGCAGTATTTT.

The chain joins TRBV11-2 to TRBJ2-3; D unresolved. The CDR3 is made up of 13 amino acids. Germline V lookup: CDR1 SGHAT, CDR2 FQNNGV. The germline V and J ends were trimmed by 5 bases and 6 bases, with 12 bases remaining between them. This CDR3 is CASSPYVRDTQYF. Here the CDR3 DNA reads TGTGCCAGCAGCCCCTACGTTAGGGATACGCAGTATTTT.

V usage is TRBV6-2 or TRBV6-3 and J usage is TRBJ2-2; D call uncertain. Germline V lookup: CDR1 MNHEY, CDR2 SVGEGT. This CDR3 has 14 residues. V was cut by 5 bases and J by 7 bases, with 14 bases left in between. Here the CDR3 reads CASSPPSQSGELFF. The CDR3 coding sequence is TGTGCCAGCAGTCCGCCTTCTCAGAGCGGGGAGCTGTTTTTT.

The chain carries TRBV5-4 and TRBJ1-2; D is perhaps TRBD1 (5 bases). CDR3 length equals 13 residues. Looked up from germline, CDR1 is SGHNT and CDR2 is YYREEE (reference sequence). With 3 bases removed from V and 7 bases from J, the gap between germline ends came to 13 bases. For the CDR3, the DNA is TGTGCCAGCAGCTCGGCCGGGACGTCTGGCTACACCTTC. It is translated as CASSSAGTSGYTF.

The rearrangement links TRBV19 to TRBJ1-2, with 8 bases aligning to TRBD1. This CDR3 contains 14 residues. The trim removed 7 bases at V and 0 bases at J, leaving 4 bases unmatched. The germline V gene encodes CDR1 LNHDA and CDR2 SQIVND (reference sequence). In DNA form, the CDR3 reads TGTGCCAGTAAAGGGGACAGGTCTAACTATGGCTACACCTTC. It yields the protein CASKGDRSNYGYTF.

There are many counts of this clonotype. V gene TRBV7-8 combines with J gene TRBJ2-1; TRBD1 agrees at 10 bases. This CDR3 is 14 amino acids long. Germline V gene lookup returns CDR1 SGHVS and CDR2 FQNEAQ. With V trimmed by 7 bases and J by 10 bases, 10 bases remained unmatched. This chain's CDR3 is CASTKDRGTGEQFF. CDR3 DNA sequence: TGTGCCAGCACTAAGGACAGGGGGACTGGAGAGCAGTTCTTC.

This sequence joins TRBV2 and TRBJ2-3; 8 bases match TRBD2. After removal of 3 bases from V and 1 base from J, the junction contained 3 bases not matched to a gene. Germline V lookup: CDR1 SNHLY, CDR2 FYNNEI. CDR3 length equals 15 residues. CDR3 sequence reads: CASSEVSGGTDTQYF. The CDR3 DNA follows: TGTGCCAGCAGTGAGGTTAGCGGGGGCACAGATACGCAGTATTTT.

V is TRBV6-2 or TRBV6-3 and J is TRBJ2-1; 7 nucleotides align to TRBD1. The germline gives CDR1 MNHEY, CDR2 SVGEGT. This CDR3 region has 15 residues. J lost 3 bases, V lost 3 bases, and 5 bases had no gene match. Written as DNA, the CDR3 is TGTGCCAGCAGTTATGGCAGGGGGTACTACAATGAGCAGTTCTTC. Its protein product is CASSYGRGYYNEQFF.

There are many counts of this clonotype. The chain links TRBV6-5 to TRBJ2-1; TRBD2 matches 9 bases. The ends lost 0 bases at V and 2 bases at J; junction bases unmatched: 5. Germline CDR1 and CDR2: MNHEY and SVGAGI. The CDR3 is 17 residues long. For the CDR3, the DNA is TGTGCCAGCAGTTACTCTAGCGGGAGATCCACCTACAATGAGCAGTTCTTC. Translation gives CASSYSSGRSTYNEQFF.

The chain employs TRBV12-5 and TRBJ2-5; 8 bases fit TRBD1. Looked up from germline, CDR1 is LGHNT and CDR2 is FRNRAP. Trimming removed 6 bases from V and 2 bases from J; junction bases left unmatched: 2. The CDR3 has 13 amino acids. CDR3 sequence reads: CASGGQGQETQYF. CDR3 DNA sequence: TGTGCTAGTGGCGGACAGGGACAAGAGACCCAGTACTTC.

This clonotype was seen at least ten times. The chain links TRBV7-2 to TRBJ2-2, with 7 bases identical to TRBD1. The CDR3 has 15 amino acids. The V gene's germline CDR1 is SGHTA and CDR2 FQGNSA. With 2 bases clipped from V and 5 bases from J, the junction kept 5 bases outside the gene matches. In DNA form, the CDR3 reads TGTGCCAGCAGCTTAATAGGGGGCTGGACCGGGGAGCTGTTTTTT. Protein product: CASSLIGGWTGELFF.

This clonotype was counted a few times. The gene calls are TRBV4-1 and TRBJ2-3; D possibly corresponds to TRBD1 (7 bases). CDR1 MGHRA and CDR2 YSYEKL come from the germline V gene. Trimming cost V 0 bases and J 0 bases, with 10 bases left between them. This CDR3 has 16 amino acids. The CDR3 protein is CASSQDRGESTDTQYF. The CDR3 region has the DNA TGCGCCAGCAGCCAAGACAGGGGGGAGAGCACAGATACGCAGTATTTT.

The chain combines TRBV7-6 with TRBJ2-2; D not certain. Germline assignment: CDR1 SGHVS and CDR2 FNYEAQ. The length of the CDR3 is 16 residues. Trimming took off 5 bases at V and 7 bases at J, with 20 bases between the two ends. The DNA for the CDR3 is TGTGCCAGCAGCCCCCCCCCCCTTAAGTATGACGGGGAGCTGTTTTTT. Encoded protein: CASSPPPLKYDGELFF.

This clonotype was seen many times. The gene calls are TRBV7-2 and TRBJ2-3; TRBD1 aligns across 7 bases. The junction had 3 bases not matched to a gene; V was cut back by 0 bases and J by 6 bases. Germline loops: CDR1 SGHTA, CDR2 FQGNSA. This CDR3 has 14 amino acids. In nucleotides, the CDR3 is TGTGCCAGCAGCTTAGCAAGGGGGCTTGATACGCAGTATTTT. This translates into CASSLARGLDTQYF. The whole variable domain, filled in from reference TRBV7-2 and TRBJ2-3, reads GAGVSQSPSNKVTEKGKDVELRCDPISGHTALYWYRQSLGQGLEFLIYFQGNSAPDKSGLPSDRFSAERTGGSVSTLTIQRTQQEDSAVYLCASSLARGLDTQYFGPGTRLTVL.